This T cell receptor (beta chain) was recovered during a study of cytomegalovirus exposure and HLA in healthy donors. Findings and caveats of the study: Earlier analysis yielded a pattern in which most TCR beta V segments were productive about 90% or about 30% of the time. Another analysis was done later, and it associated approximately 17,000 TCR beta sequences with HLA alleles at 0.05 false discovery rate.

This clone was seen once. Antigen unknown. The PCR had 60 Vbeta and 13 Jbeta primers. Here immunoSEQ multiplex PCR was the method, and the copy in TCRdb shows in-frame clones only, minus some. The table records approximately 190,000 clones, 80% to 85% of them present only once. The CDR3 has 14 residues. CDR1 MDHEN and CDR2 SYDVKM come from the germline V gene. V dropped 4 bases and J dropped 4 bases, with 13 bases sitting between them. Sequencing input: PBMCs. The genes are TRBV28 and TRBJ1-1; D gene ambiguous. This clonotype was obtained from a woman younger than 35 in good health and CMV-seronegative. CDR3 region: CASSSLDSGTEAFF. The DNA of the CDR3 is TGTGCCAGCAGTTCCCTGGACTCTGGCACTGAAGCTTTCTTT.